This is a list of T cell receptor beta chains from one sample in a study of vaccination and CD4 T cells after COVID-19. TCRdb used MiXCR to reprocess the PCR reads, holding one entry per CDR3 protein. The table has tens of thousands of distinct CDR3 sequences, roughly 70% seen once; the top ten hold roughly 8.7%. What these receptors recognize is not known. Sequencing was done on a sample of CD4+ T cells from blood, cultured in vitro. The receptor source for this set is a human donor who had recovered from COVID-19. CDR3s include the opening cysteine and the closing phenylalanine or tryptophan. Each record gives: clone size, V gene, D gene, J gene, CDR3 DNA, CDR3 protein. The D gene is left open where the match is weak. Only part of the rows carry a size: once, few, many, or a class if the clone is expanded.

abundance: NA
v_gene: TRBV5-4
d_gene: NA
j_gene: TRBJ1-1
CDR3nt: TGCGCCAGCAGCATGGGACCTCGGGGGAACACTGAAGCTTTCTTT
CDR3aa: CASSMGPRGNTEAFF

abundance: NA
v_gene: TRBV20-1
d_gene: NA
j_gene: TRBJ2-2
CDR3nt: TGCAGTGCTAGTCTCGGAGGACACCAGTTCACCGGGGAGCTGTTTTTT
CDR3aa: CSASLGGHQFTGELFF

abundance: NA
v_gene: TRBV5-1
d_gene: NA
j_gene: TRBJ2-7
CDR3nt: TGCGCCAGCAGGGAGGGCTCCTACGAGCAGTACTTC
CDR3aa: CASREGSYEQYF

abundance: NA
v_gene: TRBV6-1
d_gene: TRBD1
j_gene: TRBJ1-5
CDR3nt: TGTGCCAGCAGCGCCGGGACAGGGTCGGGGCAGCCCCAGCATTTT
CDR3aa: CASSAGTGSGQPQHF

abundance: NA
v_gene: TRBV6-1
d_gene: NA
j_gene: TRBJ1-6
CDR3nt: TGTGCCAGCAGTGAAGTCCGGACCAATTCACCCCTCCACTTT
CDR3aa: CASSEVRTNSPLHF

abundance: NA
v_gene: TRBV5-6
d_gene: NA
j_gene: TRBJ2-7
CDR3nt: TGTGCCAGCAGCAGGCCGGTCAACTACGAGCAGTACTTC
CDR3aa: CASSRPVNYEQYF

abundance: NA
v_gene: TRBV27
d_gene: TRBD1
j_gene: TRBJ1-6
CDR3nt: TGTGCCAGCAGTACCCCCGGGACAGGAGGTTCACCCCTCCACTTT
CDR3aa: CASSTPGTGGSPLHF

abundance: NA
v_gene: TRBV28
d_gene: TRBD1
j_gene: TRBJ2-5
CDR3nt: TGTGCCAGCAGTTTCCAAACAGGGGGCCGGGAGACCCAGTACTTC
CDR3aa: CASSFQTGGRETQYF

abundance: NA
v_gene: TRBV7-9
d_gene: NA
j_gene: TRBJ1-3
CDR3nt: TGTGCCAGCAGCCTACAGGGAAACACCATATATTTT
CDR3aa: CASSLQGNTIYF

abundance: once
v_gene: TRBV24-1
d_gene: TRBD2
j_gene: TRBJ2-3
CDR3nt: TGTGCCACCGGTGATCCCACTAGCGGGAGAACAGATACGCAGTATTTT
CDR3aa: CATGDPTSGRTDTQYF

abundance: NA
v_gene: TRBV5-1
d_gene: TRBD1
j_gene: TRBJ1-2
CDR3nt: TGCGCCAGCAGCTACGGGACAGGGAACTATGGCTACACCTTC
CDR3aa: CASSYGTGNYGYTF

abundance: few
v_gene: TRBV11-2
d_gene: NA
j_gene: TRBJ2-2
CDR3nt: TGTGCCAGCAGCGACTCAATAGTCGCCGGGGAGCTGTTTTTT
CDR3aa: CASSDSIVAGELFF

abundance: NA
v_gene: TRBV6-1
d_gene: TRBD1
j_gene: TRBJ1-4
CDR3nt: TGTGCCATCCGAAGGAACACAGGGGAAGGCGAAAAACTGTTTTTT
CDR3aa: CAIRRNTGEGEKLFF

abundance: NA
v_gene: TRBV28
d_gene: NA
j_gene: TRBJ1-5
CDR3nt: TGTGCCAGTGTGGGAAGTTATAGCAATCAGCCCCAGCATTTT
CDR3aa: CASVGSYSNQPQHF

abundance: NA
v_gene: TRBV20-1
d_gene: TRBD2
j_gene: TRBJ2-1
CDR3nt: TGCAGTGCTCCAGGGAGCGGGAGATGGATTGAGCAGTTCTTC
CDR3aa: CSAPGSGRWIEQFF

abundance: NA
v_gene: TRBV2
d_gene: NA
j_gene: TRBJ1-1
CDR3nt: TGTGCCAGCAGTGAGTCCCGGGTGTCGGACACTGAAGCTTTCTTT
CDR3aa: CASSESRVSDTEAFF

abundance: NA
v_gene: TRBV20-1
d_gene: NA
j_gene: TRBJ1-1
CDR3nt: TGCAGTGCCAGGGCCACTAGGGGGTGGACTGAAGCTTTCTTT
CDR3aa: CSARATRGWTEAFF

abundance: NA
v_gene: TRBV15
d_gene: NA
j_gene: TRBJ1-6
CDR3nt: TGTGCCACCAGCAGGAAAAACAGGGATTCACCCCTCCACTTT
CDR3aa: CATSRKNRDSPLHF

abundance: NA
v_gene: TRBV6-1
d_gene: TRBD1
j_gene: TRBJ2-5
CDR3nt: TGTGCCAGCAGCCCTCGTCCAGGGGGCCTCAGAGAGACCCAGTACTTC
CDR3aa: CASSPRPGGLRETQYF

abundance: NA
v_gene: TRBV6-1
d_gene: NA
j_gene: TRBJ2-5
CDR3nt: TGTGCCAGCAGTCGGTCTTCAGTGGAGACCCAGTACTTC
CDR3aa: CASSRSSVETQYF

abundance: NA
v_gene: TRBV4-1
d_gene: NA
j_gene: TRBJ1-2
CDR3nt: TGCGCCAGCAGCCCCGGGCAGGGAGACTCTGGCTACACCTTC
CDR3aa: CASSPGQGDSGYTF

abundance: NA
v_gene: TRBV6-4
d_gene: TRBD2
j_gene: TRBJ2-1
CDR3nt: TGTGCCAGCAGTGCCGGACTAGTTGATGAGCAGTTCTTC
CDR3aa: CASSAGLVDEQFF

abundance: NA
v_gene: TRBV27
d_gene: NA
j_gene: TRBJ1-1
CDR3nt: TGTGCCAGCAGTTCTCTCCCGGAACTGACTGCTTTCTTT
CDR3aa: CASSSLPELTAFF

abundance: NA
v_gene: TRBV20-1
d_gene: NA
j_gene: TRBJ1-2
CDR3nt: TGCAGTGCTAGAATACCCCCGGGACGAAGCTATGGCTACACCTTC
CDR3aa: CSARIPPGRSYGYTF

abundance: few
v_gene: TRBV12-3/TRBV12-4
d_gene: NA
j_gene: TRBJ1-5
CDR3nt: TGTGCCAGCAGTTCATTTTATCAGCCCCAGCATTTT
CDR3aa: CASSSFYQPQHF

abundance: once
v_gene: TRBV20-1
d_gene: NA
j_gene: TRBJ2-7
CDR3nt: TGCAGTGCTAGAGATCAGGGTGGCCCAGCGAGGGAGCAGTACTTC
CDR3aa: CSARDQGGPAREQYF

abundance: NA
v_gene: TRBV20-1
d_gene: NA
j_gene: TRBJ2-6
CDR3nt: TGCAGTGCTAGAGATAATTCGTCCAGACTCTCTGGGGCCAACGTCCTGACTTTC
CDR3aa: CSARDNSSRLSGANVLTF

abundance: NA
v_gene: TRBV6-1
d_gene: NA
j_gene: TRBJ2-7
CDR3nt: TGTGCCAGCAGTGAAGCGCTCGGCAGGGGCTACGAGCAGTACTTC
CDR3aa: CASSEALGRGYEQYF

abundance: NA
v_gene: TRBV12-3/TRBV12-4
d_gene: TRBD1
j_gene: TRBJ1-2
CDR3nt: TGTGCCAGCAGCCCGAAGGGACAGGGGTATTGGTATGGCTACACCTTC
CDR3aa: CASSPKGQGYWYGYTF

abundance: NA
v_gene: TRBV6-1
d_gene: NA
j_gene: TRBJ1-5
CDR3nt: TGTGCCAGCAGAGCAGGTAGCAATCAGCCCCAGCATTTT
CDR3aa: CASRAGSNQPQHF

abundance: NA
v_gene: TRBV6-2/TRBV6-3
d_gene: NA
j_gene: TRBJ2-7
CDR3nt: TGTGCCAGCAGGCCCGGGGCACCCTCCTACGAGCAGTACTTC
CDR3aa: CASRPGAPSYEQYF

abundance: NA
v_gene: TRBV6-1
d_gene: NA
j_gene: TRBJ1-2
CDR3nt: TGTGCCAGCAGGGATACCGGGACCGGGGAGGGCGGCTACACCTTC
CDR3aa: CASRDTGTGEGGYTF

abundance: NA
v_gene: TRBV6-2/TRBV6-3
d_gene: NA
j_gene: TRBJ1-3
CDR3nt: TGTGCCAGCCAGGGACACGGCACTGGAAACACCATATATTTT
CDR3aa: CASQGHGTGNTIYF